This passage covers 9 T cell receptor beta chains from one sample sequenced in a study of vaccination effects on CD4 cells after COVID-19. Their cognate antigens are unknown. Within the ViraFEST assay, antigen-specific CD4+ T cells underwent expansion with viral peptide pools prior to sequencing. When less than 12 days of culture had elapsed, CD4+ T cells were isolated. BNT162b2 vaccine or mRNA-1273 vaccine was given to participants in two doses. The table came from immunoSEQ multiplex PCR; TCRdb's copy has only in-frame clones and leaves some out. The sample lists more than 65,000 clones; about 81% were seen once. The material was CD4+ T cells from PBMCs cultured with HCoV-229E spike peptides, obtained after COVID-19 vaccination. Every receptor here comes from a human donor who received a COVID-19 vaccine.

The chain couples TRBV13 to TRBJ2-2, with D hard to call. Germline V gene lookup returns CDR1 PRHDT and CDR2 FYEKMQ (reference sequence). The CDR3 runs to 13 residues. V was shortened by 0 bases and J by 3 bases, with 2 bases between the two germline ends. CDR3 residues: CASSLGYTGELFF. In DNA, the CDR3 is TGTGCCAGCAGCTTAGGCTACACCGGGGAGCTGTTTTTT.

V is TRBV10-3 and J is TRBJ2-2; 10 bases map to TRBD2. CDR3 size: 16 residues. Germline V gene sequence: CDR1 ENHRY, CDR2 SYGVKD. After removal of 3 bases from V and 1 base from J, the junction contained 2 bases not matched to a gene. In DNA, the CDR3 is TGTGCCATCAGTGAAAGCGGGGGGGTGAACACCGGGGAGCTGTTTTTT. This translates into CAISESGGVNTGELFF.

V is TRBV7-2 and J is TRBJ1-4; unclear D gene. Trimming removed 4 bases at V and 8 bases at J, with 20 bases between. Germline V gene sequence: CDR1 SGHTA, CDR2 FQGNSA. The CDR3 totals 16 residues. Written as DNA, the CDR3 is TGTGCCAGCAGCTCAACGGCGGCCGGGGTTCGCGAAAAACTGTTTTTT. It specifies CASSSTAAGVREKLFF.

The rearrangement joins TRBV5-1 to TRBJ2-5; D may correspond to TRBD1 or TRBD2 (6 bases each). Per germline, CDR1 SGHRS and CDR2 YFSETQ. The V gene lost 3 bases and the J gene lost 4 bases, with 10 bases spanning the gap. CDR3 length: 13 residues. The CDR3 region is CASSSEGGETQYF. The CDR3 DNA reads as TGCGCCAGCAGCTCCGAGGGGGGAGAGACCCAGTACTTC.

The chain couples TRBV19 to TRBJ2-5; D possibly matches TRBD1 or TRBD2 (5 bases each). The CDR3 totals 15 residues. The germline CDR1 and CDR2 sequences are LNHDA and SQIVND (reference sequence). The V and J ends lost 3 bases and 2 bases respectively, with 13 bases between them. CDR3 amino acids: CASSIGADSQETQYF. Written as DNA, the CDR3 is TGTGCCAGTAGTATCGGGGCGGATTCACAAGAGACCCAGTACTTC.

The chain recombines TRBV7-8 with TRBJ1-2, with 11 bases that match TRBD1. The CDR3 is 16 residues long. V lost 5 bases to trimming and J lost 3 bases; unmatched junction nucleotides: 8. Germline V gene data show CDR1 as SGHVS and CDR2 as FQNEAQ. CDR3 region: CASSGRDRGLDYGYTF. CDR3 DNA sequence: TGTGCCAGCAGCGGGCGGGACAGGGGGTTAGACTATGGCTACACCTTC. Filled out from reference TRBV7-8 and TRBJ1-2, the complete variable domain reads GAGVSQSPRYKVAKRGQDVALRCDPISGHVSLFWYQQALGQGPEFLTYFQNEAQLDKSGLPSDRFFAERPEGSVSTLKIQRTQQEDSAVYLCASSGRDRGLDYGYTFGSGTRLTVV.

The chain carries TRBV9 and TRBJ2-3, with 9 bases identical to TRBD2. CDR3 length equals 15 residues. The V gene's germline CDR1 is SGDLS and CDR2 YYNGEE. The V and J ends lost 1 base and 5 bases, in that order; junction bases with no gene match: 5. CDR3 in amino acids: CASSVLSGGLDTQYF. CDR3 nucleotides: TGTGCCAGCAGCGTACTTAGCGGGGGCCTAGATACGCAGTATTTT.

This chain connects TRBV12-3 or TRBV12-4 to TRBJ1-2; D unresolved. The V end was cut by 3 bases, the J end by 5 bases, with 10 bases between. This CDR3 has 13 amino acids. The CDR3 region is CASSFNWGYGYTF. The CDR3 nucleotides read TGTGCCAGCAGTTTTAATTGGGGTTATGGCTACACCTTC.

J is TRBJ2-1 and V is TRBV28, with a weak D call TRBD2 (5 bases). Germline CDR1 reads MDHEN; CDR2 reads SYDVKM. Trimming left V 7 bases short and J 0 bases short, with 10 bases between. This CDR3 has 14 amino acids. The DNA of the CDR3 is TGTGCCAGCACCCAAGGGAGCTCCTACAATGAGCAGTTCTTC. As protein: CASTQGSSYNEQFF. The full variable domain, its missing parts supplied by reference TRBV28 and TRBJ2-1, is DVKVTQSSRYLVKRTGEKVFLECVQDMDHENMFWYRQDPGLGLRLIYFSYDVKMKEKGDIPEGYSVSREKKERFSLILESASTNQTSMYLCASTQGSSYNEQFFGPGTRLTVL.